This T cell receptor (beta chain) was profiled in a study of T cells in Graves' hyperthyroidism and ophthalmopathy. Study-wide background: Before treatment of any kind, peripheral blood was taken at initial diagnosis.

This clonotype has only a few counts. What it binds is unknown. Amplification yielded TCR beta CDR3 regions, with RNA transcripts as the source. HTBI primers were used for first-round RT-PCR of the TCR CDR3. From the multiplex PCR reads, TCRdb called clonotypes with MiXCR, one entry per CDR3 protein. The sample carries 490,000 or so distinct CDR3 sequences, about 16% recorded once. The CDR3 runs 17 residues. V was pared by 3 bases and J by 3 bases, with 18 bases between. Germline assignment: CDR1 LNHDA and CDR2 SQIVND (reference sequence). A NOSPECS grade of at least 4, a Clinical Activity Score of at least 3 and duration under 3 months were recorded in ophthalmopathy patients. On the basis of clinical symptoms, serum thyroxine and TRAb, thyroid ultrasound and orbital computed tomography, diagnoses were made. Findings and caveats of the study: Ophthalmopathy, as predicted by the model, came a median roughly 6.8 months after the prediction.

V and J are TRBV19 and TRBJ1-3; unclear D gene. The clonotype comes from a woman aged 30 to 39 with Graves' ophthalmopathy. The specimen was blood. CDR3 region: CASSIRPLESGGNTIYF. For the CDR3, the DNA is TGTGCCAGTAGTATTCGGCCGCTGGAATCAGGTGGAAACACCATATATTTT.